This entry lists 28 T cell receptor beta chains sequenced from one sample in a study of T cells in Graves' hyperthyroidism and ophthalmopathy. Authors of the study amplified TCR beta CDR3 regions from RNA transcripts. A first-round RT-PCR of the TCR CDR3 used the HTBI primer set. TCRdb re-called the multiplex PCR reads through MiXCR, storing one row per CDR3 protein. The sample has some 600,000 distinct CDR3 sequences; more than 11% are singletons. Sequencing used blood. Receptors originate from a woman in her 30s with Graves' hyperthyroidism that later progressed to Graves' ophthalmopathy.

Ten or more counts support this clonotype. This chain joins TRBV30 and TRBJ2-7, with 7 bases identical to TRBD1. The germline CDR1 and CDR2 sequences are GTSNPN and SVGIG (reference sequence). J gave up 1 base and V 2 bases, and 5 bases lay outside the gene matches. The CDR3 totals 14 residues. The DNA for the CDR3 is TGTGCCTGGAGTCAGGGGACAGCATCCTACGAGCAGTACTTC. It translates to CAWSQGTASYEQYF.

This clonotype was seen ten or more times. V and J are TRBV20-1 and TRBJ1-1; tentatively, D is TRBD1 (6 bases). CDR1 and CDR2 (germline): DFQATT, SNEGSKA (reference sequence). The CDR3 spans 12 residues. In nucleotides, the CDR3 is TGCAGGGCACACAGGGAGGTTGCTGAAGCTTTCTTT. Amino acids: CRAHREVAEAFF.

V usage is TRBV7-2 and J usage is TRBJ2-7, with TRBD2 matching over 7 bases. The CDR3 length is 15 residues. J lost 3 bases, V lost 1 base, and 6 bases had no gene match. Looked up from germline, CDR1 is SGHTA and CDR2 is FQGNSA. The CDR3 bases are TGTGCCAGCAGCTTAGTCGGGCCGGGGGGCTACGAGCAGTACTTC. It is translated as CASSLVGPGGYEQYF.

This clonotype was detected many times. The chain is built from TRBV20-1 and TRBJ2-5; 11 bases map to TRBD2. There are 16 residues in the CDR3. The germline gives CDR1 DFQATT, CDR2 SNEGSKA (reference sequence). V was pared by 2 bases and J by 2 bases, with 7 bases of the junction left unmatched. CDR3 DNA sequence: TGCAGTGCTAGACCTTTACTAGCGGGGGTACAAGAGACCCAGTACTTC. It specifies CSARPLLAGVQETQYF.

This clonotype was seen a few times. J is TRBJ1-1 and V is TRBV7-9; D remains unclear. The CDR3 is 14 amino acids. The V end lost 6 bases, the J end lost 1 base, and 12 bases lay between the germline ends. Germline-derived CDR1 and CDR2 are SEHNR and FQNEAQ (reference sequence). The CDR3 sequence: CASSHPGPNTEAFF. CDR3 sequence (DNA): TGTGCCAGCAGTCATCCCGGCCCGAACACTGAAGCTTTCTTT.

This clonotype was counted many times. The CDR3 reads CASSYSPTDRTYEQYF. CDR3 coding DNA: TGTGCCAGCAGTTATTCCCCCACGGACCGGACCTACGAGCAGTACTTC. The chain is built from TRBV6-1 and TRBJ2-7; no firm D call. Germline CDR1 MNHNS, CDR2 SASEGT. V lost 5 bases to trimming and J lost 2 bases, with 19 bases between them. The CDR3 contains 16 residues.

This clonotype was counted ten times or more. The genes are TRBV12-3 or TRBV12-4 and TRBJ1-2; TRBD1 might be the D (5 bases). Between the trimmed V and J ends, which lost 1 base and 4 bases, there was a span of 22 bases. CDR3 length: 18 residues. CDR3 sequence reads: CASSLGGLVDAEVYGYTF. The CDR3 bases are TGTGCCAGCAGTTTAGGGGGGTTGGTTGACGCAGAGGTCTATGGCTACACCTTC.

The V gene is TRBV6-1, the J gene TRBJ2-3, with D perhaps assigned TRBD1 or TRBD2 (6 bases each). Trimming shortened V by 3 bases and J by 0 bases, and 13 bases separated the two germline ends. CDR1 is MNHNS, CDR2 SASEGT, per germline. This CDR3 has 16 amino acids. The CDR3 DNA follows: TGTGCCAGCAGTGATCTCGGGGGCGGTAGCACAGATACGCAGTATTTT. Translated, it gives CASSDLGGGSTDTQYF.

This clonotype was detected ten times or more. This sequence joins TRBV7-2 and TRBJ2-7, with TRBD1 identical over 8 bases. The trim removed 3 bases at V and 4 bases at J, leaving 8 bases unmatched. This CDR3 has 15 amino acids. Germline V gene lookup returns CDR1 SGHTA and CDR2 FQGNSA. CDR3 in amino acids: CASSLQDREGYEQYF. The CDR3 bases are TGTGCCAGCAGCTTGCAGGACAGGGAAGGGTACGAGCAGTACTTC.

This clonotype has a count of ten or more. The chain recombines TRBV29-1 with TRBJ2-1, with TRBD2 identical over 11 bases. V was clipped by 5 bases and J by 7 bases; unmatched bases: 10. The CDR3 has 15 residues. Germline V CDR1 and CDR2: SQVTM, ANQGSEA. CDR3 sequence reads: CSVPPLAGGQNEQFF. The CDR3 nucleotides are TGCAGCGTTCCTCCCCTAGCGGGAGGTCAGAATGAGCAGTTCTTC.

This clonotype was counted many times. The chain joins TRBV3-1 to TRBJ2-1; 11 bases align to TRBD2. V trimming: 1 base; J trimming: 2 bases; junction bases outside the gene matches: 1. Germline V gene data show CDR1 as LGHDT and CDR2 as YNNKEL (reference sequence). The CDR3 totals 16 residues. The CDR3 is CASSQVSGRAYNEQFF. The CDR3 DNA follows: TGTGCCAGCAGCCAAGTTAGCGGGAGGGCCTACAATGAGCAGTTCTTC.

This chain uses TRBV28 with TRBJ2-7, with D maybe TRBD1 (5 bases). The CDR3 totals 15 residues. With 6 bases removed from V and 2 bases from J, the gap between germline ends came to 17 bases. Germline V CDR1 and CDR2: MDHEN, SYDVKM. In DNA form, the CDR3 reads TGTGCCAGCAGCCCCTCTGGGGCGGCGACCTACGAGCAGTACTTC. Residues: CASSPSGAATYEQYF.

This sequence joins TRBV29-1 and TRBJ1-1; 9 nucleotides agree with TRBD1. CDR3 length equals 11 residues. CDR1 is SQVTM and CDR2 is ANQGSEA in the germline V gene. The junction had 9 bases not matched to a gene; V was cut back by 8 bases and J by 11 bases. This chain's CDR3 is CSIGTGRFAFF. The CDR3 nucleotides read TGCAGCATAGGGACAGGGCGGTTTGCTTTCTTT.

The chain has TRBV7-9 and TRBJ2-5; D gene uncertain. CDR3 length equals 14 residues. CDR1 is SEHNR, CDR2 FQNEAQ, per germline (reference sequence). The V end lost 1 base, the J end lost 3 bases, and 9 bases lay between the germline ends. CDR3 nucleotides: TGTGCCAGCAGCTTAGTTACAGTCAAAGAGACCCAGTACTTC. Translating it yields CASSLVTVKETQYF.

About this clonotype itself: A single base separates this from a much larger clone, so it may be a read error. This chain uses TRBV7-2 with TRBJ2-1; D may correspond to TRBD1 or TRBD2 (5 bases each). The CDR3 consists of 12 residues. V shed 8 bases and J shed 6 bases, with 11 bases lying between them. Germline lookup yields CDR1 SGHTA and CDR2 FQGNSA. CDR3 DNA sequence: TGTGCCAGCGACAGAGGGAGCAATGAGCAGTTCTTC. It is translated as CASDRGSNEQFF.

The chain has TRBV10-1 and TRBJ2-1; D is possibly TRBD1 or TRBD2 (5 bases each). Germline-derived CDR1 and CDR2 are WNHNN and SYGVQD (reference sequence). The CDR3 spans 20 residues. Trimming stripped 3 bases from V and 10 bases from J, with 34 bases between. The CDR3 nucleotides read TGCGCCAGCAGTGAAGGGACCAAGATGGGAGAAGGGGAGTTTTCTATCGAGCAGTTCTTC. Translation: CASSEGTKMGEGEFSIEQFF.

This clonotype was detected a few times. CDR3 loop: CSARRYTSGSADTQYF. The CDR3 nucleotides read TGCAGTGCTAGGAGGTATACGAGCGGGAGCGCAGATACGCAGTATTTT. V gene TRBV20-1 combines with J gene TRBJ2-3; 8 bases match TRBD2. The J segment lost 4 bases and the V segment lost 3 bases, leaving 12 bases of the junction unmatched. The CDR3 has 16 amino acids. Germline CDR1 and CDR2: DFQATT and SNEGSKA (reference sequence).

This clonotype appeared many times. The rearrangement uses TRBV20-1 and TRBJ2-5; 13 bases align to TRBD2. CDR1 and CDR2 from the germline V gene are DFQATT and SNEGSKA (reference sequence). V gave up 2 bases and J gave up 4 bases; unmatched junction bases: 7. This CDR3 region has 16 residues. The CDR3 nucleotides read TGCAGTGCTAGATGGACTAGCGGGAGATGGGGAGAGACCCAGTACTTC. Translation: CSARWTSGRWGETQYF.

This clonotype was recorded at least ten times. The rearrangement uses TRBV27 and TRBJ2-7, with TRBD1 matching 10 bases. CDR3 length equals 16 residues. Unmatched junction bases numbered 9, after V lost 3 bases and J lost 4 bases. CDR1 and CDR2 (germline): MNHEY, SMNVEV (reference sequence). CDR3 loop: CASSFSGQGGGYEQYF. The DNA for the CDR3 is TGTGCCAGCAGTTTTTCCGGACAGGGGGGTGGGTACGAGCAGTACTTC.

On this clonotype itself: This may arise from a read error, as a much more abundant clone is one base away. The chain recombines TRBV12-3 or TRBV12-4 with TRBJ2-5, with 14 bases lining up with TRBD2. The CDR3 has 17 amino acids. V shed 5 bases, J shed 4 bases, and the junction held 9 bases outside the gene matches. In nucleotides, the CDR3 is TGTGCCAGCAGTCCGCGACTAGCGGGAGGGAAAAGAGAGACCCAGTACTTC. Its translation is CASSPRLAGGKRETQYF.

Of note for this clonotype: The CDR3 ends on some other residue instead of the conserved phenylalanine or tryptophan, so this is likely a read error. The gene calls are TRBV12-3 or TRBV12-4 and TRBJ1-5; TRBD1 matches 7 bases. The length of the CDR3 is 13 residues. Trimming took 3 bases from V and 6 from J; bases not matched to a gene: 2. CDR3 region: CASSLTGTQPQHL. In DNA form, the CDR3 reads TGTGCCAGCAGTTTGACAGGGACTCAGCCCCAGCATCTT.

This clonotype was detected a few times. The V and J genes are TRBV20-1 and TRBJ1-1; D is uncertain. This CDR3 is built from 16 residues. V was trimmed by 1 base and J by 1 base, leaving 16 bases between them. Germline-derived CDR1 and CDR2 are DFQATT and SNEGSKA (reference sequence). CDR3 coding DNA: TGCAGTGCTAGAGGAGGATTAACCTTTACGAACACTGAAGCTTTCTTT. The encoded protein is CSARGGLTFTNTEAFF.

V and J are TRBV5-1 and TRBJ1-3; D ambiguous. V dropped 0 bases and J dropped 0 bases, with 10 bases sitting between them. CDR1 is SGHRS, CDR2 YFSETQ, per germline. This CDR3 comprises 16 residues. Here the CDR3 reads CASSLDGLNSGNTIYF. The DNA for the CDR3 is TGCGCCAGCAGCTTGGACGGCCTTAACTCTGGAAACACCATATATTTT.

In DNA, the CDR3 is TGTGCCAGCAGTGCATTGACGGCGAAGGGGAACGAGCAGTACTTC. This sequence encodes CASSALTAKGNEQYF. The rearrangement links TRBV28 to TRBJ2-7; D might be TRBD1 (5 bases). CDR1 MDHEN and CDR2 SYDVKM come from the germline V gene. V shed 5 bases and J shed 5 bases, with 19 bases lying between them. The length of the CDR3 is 15 residues.

In regard to this clonotype: The junction shows a germline mismatch at one end, possibly a read error. This chain connects TRBV7-9 to TRBJ2-2; D may be TRBD1 (6 bases). The CDR3 consists of 14 residues. The germline CDR1 and CDR2 sequences are SEHNR and FQNEAQ (reference sequence). The CDR3 spells CASSSISGAGELFF. CDR3 bases: TGTGCCAGCAGCTCGATTTCAGGGGCCGGGGAGCTGTTCTTT.

CDR3: CAISGGQGAYEQYF. As DNA, the CDR3 is TGTGCCATCAGTGGTGGGCAGGGGGCCTACGAGCAGTACTTC. The V gene is TRBV10-3, the J gene TRBJ2-7; 7 bases are shared with TRBD1. V dropped 4 bases and J dropped 2; count of bases not matched to a gene: 5. Germline assignment: CDR1 ENHRY and CDR2 SYGVKD. The CDR3 is 14 residues long.

This clonotype was counted at least ten times. The chain employs TRBV27 and TRBJ1-6; no reliable D call. Deletions cut 6 bases from V and 4 bases from J, with 7 bases between. CDR3 length equals 13 residues. Germline loops: CDR1 MNHEY, CDR2 SMNVEV (reference sequence). The CDR3 DNA sequence: TGTGCCAGCAGCACTGGTTATAATTCACCCCTCCACTTT. Translated, it gives CASSTGYNSPLHF.

In this sample, this clonotype turned up many times. The chain couples TRBV11-3 to TRBJ2-7; no reliable D call. Germline lookup yields CDR1 SGHNT and CDR2 YENEEA. This CDR3 has 17 residues. V gave up 5 bases and J gave up 3 bases, with 23 bases separating them. CDR3 loop: CASSLSYLLKSGYEQYF. CDR3 nucleotide sequence: TGTGCCAGCAGCCTCTCCTACCTGCTAAAGTCTGGCTACGAGCAGTACTTC. Complete variable domain (other parts from reference TRBV11-3 and TRBJ2-7): EAGVVQSPRYKIIEKKQPVAFWCNPISGHNTLYWYLQNLGQGPELLIRYENEEAVDDSQLPKDRFSAERLKGVDSTLKIQPAELGDSAVYLCASSLSYLLKSGYEQYFGPGTRLTVT.